This TCR beta chain originates from a study of blood T cell repertoires in COVID-19. The wider study: COVID-19 samples collected from the United States, Italy and Spain covered acute and convalescent phases.

The V gene's germline CDR1 is KGHDR and CDR2 SFDVKD. V lost 7 bases to trimming and J lost 1 base; unmatched junction nucleotides: 5. The CDR3 extends over 16 amino acids. As handled by the study authors: Using reference gene primer amplification, nucleated cell counts were estimated. Sequenced by immunoSEQ multiplex PCR; TCRdb stores in-frame clones only, minus some. The V and J calls and the clone size are those of that table, but D and trimming were determined from the DNA. The sample carries roughly 140,000 clones, almost 90% recorded once. This TCR came from a man in his fifties with active or convalescent COVID-19. Material for sequencing was peripheral blood. The chain uses TRBV24-1 and TRBJ2-3; 12 positions agree with TRBD2. CDR3: CATRAGLAGRTDTQYF. Written as DNA, the CDR3 is TGTGCCACCAGGGCTGGACTAGCGGGGCGCACAGATACGCAGTATTTT.